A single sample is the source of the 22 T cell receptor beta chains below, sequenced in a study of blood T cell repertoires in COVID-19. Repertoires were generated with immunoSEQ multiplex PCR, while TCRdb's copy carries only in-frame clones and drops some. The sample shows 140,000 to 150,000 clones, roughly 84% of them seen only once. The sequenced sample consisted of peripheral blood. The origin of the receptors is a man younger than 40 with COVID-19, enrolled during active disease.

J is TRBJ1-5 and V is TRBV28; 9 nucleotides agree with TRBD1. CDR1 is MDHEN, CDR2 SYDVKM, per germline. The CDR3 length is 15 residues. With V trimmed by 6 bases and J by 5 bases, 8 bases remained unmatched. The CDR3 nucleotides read TGTGCCAGCAGATTTCGGGACAGGGCCGATCAGCCCCAGCATTTT. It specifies CASRFRDRADQPQHF.

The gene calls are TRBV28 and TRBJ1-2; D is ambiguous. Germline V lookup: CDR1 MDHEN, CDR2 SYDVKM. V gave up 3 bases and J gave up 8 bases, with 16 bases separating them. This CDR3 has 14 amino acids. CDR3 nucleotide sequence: TGTGCCAGCAGTTTCCGAGGGTTGGGAGCAGGCTACACCTTC. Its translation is CASSFRGLGAGYTF.

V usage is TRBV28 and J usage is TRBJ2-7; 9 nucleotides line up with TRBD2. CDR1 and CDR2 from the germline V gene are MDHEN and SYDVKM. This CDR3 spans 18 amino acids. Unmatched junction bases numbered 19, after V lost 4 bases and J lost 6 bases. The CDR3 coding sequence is TGTGCCAGCAGTTCTGTCGGGGGCGGGAGGGCCGGTTCCCGCGAGCAGTACTTC. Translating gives CASSSVGGGRAGSREQYF.

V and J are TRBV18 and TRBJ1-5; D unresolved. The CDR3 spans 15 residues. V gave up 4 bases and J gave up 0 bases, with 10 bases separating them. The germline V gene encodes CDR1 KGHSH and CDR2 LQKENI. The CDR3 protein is CASSLAGYSNQPQHF. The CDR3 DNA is TGTGCCAGCTCACTTGCGGGGTATAGCAATCAGCCCCAGCATTTT.

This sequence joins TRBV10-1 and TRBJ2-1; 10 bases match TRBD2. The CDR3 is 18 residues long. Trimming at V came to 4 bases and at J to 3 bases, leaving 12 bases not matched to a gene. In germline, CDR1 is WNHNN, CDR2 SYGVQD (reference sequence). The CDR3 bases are TGCGCCAGCAGTGTGGGGGTATCAGCGGGAGGGCGCTACAATGAGCAGTTCTTC. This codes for CASSVGVSAGGRYNEQFF.

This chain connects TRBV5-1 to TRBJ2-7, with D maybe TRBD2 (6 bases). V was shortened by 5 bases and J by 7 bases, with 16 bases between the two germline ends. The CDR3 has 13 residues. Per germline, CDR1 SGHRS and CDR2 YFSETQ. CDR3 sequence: CASSGGGWGEQYF. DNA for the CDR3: TGCGCCAGCAGTGGCGGAGGGTGGGGAGAGCAGTACTTC.

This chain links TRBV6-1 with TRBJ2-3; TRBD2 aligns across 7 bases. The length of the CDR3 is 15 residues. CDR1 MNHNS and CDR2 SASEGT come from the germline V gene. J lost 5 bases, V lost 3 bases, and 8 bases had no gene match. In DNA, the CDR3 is TGTGCCAGCAGTGACCCCGCGGGAGCCGAAGATACGCAGTATTTT. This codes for CASSDPAGAEDTQYF.

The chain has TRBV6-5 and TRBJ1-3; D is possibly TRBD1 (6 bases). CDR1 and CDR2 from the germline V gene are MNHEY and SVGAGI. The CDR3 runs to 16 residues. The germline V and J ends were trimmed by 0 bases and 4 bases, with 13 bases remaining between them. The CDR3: CASSYSTGGLGNTIYF. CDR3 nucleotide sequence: TGTGCCAGCAGTTACTCGACCGGGGGGCTCGGAAACACCATATATTTT.

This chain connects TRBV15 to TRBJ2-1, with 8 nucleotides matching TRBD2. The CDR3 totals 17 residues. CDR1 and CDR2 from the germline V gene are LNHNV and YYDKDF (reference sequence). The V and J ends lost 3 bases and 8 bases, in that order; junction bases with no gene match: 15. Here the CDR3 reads CATSSRPGTRAFDEQFF. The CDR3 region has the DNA TGTGCCACCAGCAGTCGACCCGGGACTAGGGCTTTCGATGAGCAGTTCTTC.

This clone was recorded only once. The CDR3 reads CASSSYRGLETQYF. CDR3 sequence (DNA): TGCGCCAGCAGCTCCTACAGGGGGCTGGAGACCCAGTACTTC. The rearrangement joins TRBV5-1 to TRBJ2-5; 9 bases are shared with TRBD1. The germline V gene has CDR1 SGHRS and CDR2 YFSETQ. The CDR3 has 14 residues. Trimming took 3 bases from V and 5 from J; bases not matched to a gene: 5.

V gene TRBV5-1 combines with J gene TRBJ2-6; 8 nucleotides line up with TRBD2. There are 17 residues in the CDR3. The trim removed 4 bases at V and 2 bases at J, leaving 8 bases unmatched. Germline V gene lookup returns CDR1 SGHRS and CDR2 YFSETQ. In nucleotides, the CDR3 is TGCGCCAGCAGCCCCCTTGCGGGGGGCGCTGGGGCCAACGTCCTGACTTTC. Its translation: CASSPLAGGAGANVLTF.

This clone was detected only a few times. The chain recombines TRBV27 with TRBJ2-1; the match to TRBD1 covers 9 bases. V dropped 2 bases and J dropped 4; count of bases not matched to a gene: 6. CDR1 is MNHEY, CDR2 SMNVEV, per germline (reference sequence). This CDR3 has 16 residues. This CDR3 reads CASSLGRDRDYNEQFF. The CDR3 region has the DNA TGTGCCAGCAGTTTAGGTCGGGACAGGGATTACAATGAGCAGTTCTTC.

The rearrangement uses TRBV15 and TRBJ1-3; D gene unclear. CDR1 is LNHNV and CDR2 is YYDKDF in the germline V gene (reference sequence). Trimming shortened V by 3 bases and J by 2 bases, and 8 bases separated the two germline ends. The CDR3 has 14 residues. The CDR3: CATSRNRAGNTIYF. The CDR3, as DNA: TGTGCCACCAGCAGGAACAGAGCTGGAAACACCATATATTTT.

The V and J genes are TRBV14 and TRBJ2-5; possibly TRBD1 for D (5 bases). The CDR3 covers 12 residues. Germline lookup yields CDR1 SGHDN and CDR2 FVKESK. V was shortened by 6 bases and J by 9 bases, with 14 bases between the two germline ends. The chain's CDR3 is CASRDTASPQYF. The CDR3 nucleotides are TGTGCCAGCAGGGACACCGCTTCCCCCCAGTACTTC.

The CDR3 DNA sequence: TGCAGCGTTGGACAGGGGGGCAGGGAGACCCAGTACTTC. This translates into CSVGQGGRETQYF. V gene TRBV29-1 combines with J gene TRBJ2-5; 9 bases are a match to TRBD1. The germline gives CDR1 SQVTM, CDR2 ANQGSEA. V lost 4 bases, J lost 5 bases, and 5 bases stayed unmatched. This CDR3 spans 13 amino acids.

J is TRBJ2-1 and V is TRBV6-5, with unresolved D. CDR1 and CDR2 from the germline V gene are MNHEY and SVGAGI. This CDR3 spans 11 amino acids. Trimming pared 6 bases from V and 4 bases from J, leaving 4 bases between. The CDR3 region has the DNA TGTGCCAGCAGCAATTACAATGAGCAGTTCTTC. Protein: CASSNYNEQFF.

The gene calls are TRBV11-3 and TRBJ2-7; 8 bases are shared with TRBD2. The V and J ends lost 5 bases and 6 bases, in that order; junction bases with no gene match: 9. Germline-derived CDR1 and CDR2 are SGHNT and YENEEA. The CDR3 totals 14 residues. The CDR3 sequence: CASSPISGMAEQYF. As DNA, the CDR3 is TGTGCCAGCAGCCCAATTAGCGGGATGGCCGAGCAGTACTTC.

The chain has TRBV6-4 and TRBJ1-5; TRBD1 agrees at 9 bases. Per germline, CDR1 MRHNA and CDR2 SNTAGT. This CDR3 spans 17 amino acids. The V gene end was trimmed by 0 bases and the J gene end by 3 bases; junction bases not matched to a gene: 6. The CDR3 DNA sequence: TGTGCCAGCAGTGACTCGAAAGGGACAGGGTACAATCAGCCCCAGCATTTT. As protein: CASSDSKGTGYNQPQHF.

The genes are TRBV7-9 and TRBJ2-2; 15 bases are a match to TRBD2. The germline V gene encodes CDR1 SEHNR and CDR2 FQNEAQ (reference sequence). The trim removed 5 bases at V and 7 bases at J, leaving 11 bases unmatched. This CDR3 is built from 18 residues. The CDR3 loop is CASSPGLAGGPTDGELFF. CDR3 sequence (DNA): TGTGCCAGCAGCCCAGGACTAGCGGGAGGGCCGACGGACGGGGAGCTGTTTTTT.

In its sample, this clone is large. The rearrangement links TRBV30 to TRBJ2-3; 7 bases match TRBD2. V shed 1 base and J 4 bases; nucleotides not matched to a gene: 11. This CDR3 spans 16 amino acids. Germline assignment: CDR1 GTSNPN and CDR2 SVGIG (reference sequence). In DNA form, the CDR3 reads TGTGCCTGGAGTGGGGGTAGCGGGTGGAGCGCAGATACGCAGTATTTT. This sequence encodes CAWSGGSGWSADTQYF.

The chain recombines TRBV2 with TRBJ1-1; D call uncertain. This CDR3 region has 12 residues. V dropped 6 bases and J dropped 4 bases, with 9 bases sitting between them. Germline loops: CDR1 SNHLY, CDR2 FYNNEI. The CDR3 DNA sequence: TGTGCCAGCAGCGGGTCTAGCACTGAAGCTTTCTTT. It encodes CASSGSSTEAFF.

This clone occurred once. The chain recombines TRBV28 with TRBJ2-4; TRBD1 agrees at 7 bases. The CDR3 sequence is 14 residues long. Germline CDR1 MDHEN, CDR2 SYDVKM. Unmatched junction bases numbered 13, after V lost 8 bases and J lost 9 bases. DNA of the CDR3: TGTGCCAGCTACCCGACAGGGCGGATGGGCATTCAGTACTTC. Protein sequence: CASYPTGRMGIQYF.